This is a list of T cell receptor beta chains from one sample in a study of T cells in Graves' hyperthyroidism and ophthalmopathy. TCRdb recomputed calls from the multiplex PCR reads with MiXCR, one row per CDR3 protein. The table includes fewer than 450,000 distinct CDR3 sequences, about a sixth detected once. Sequencing used blood. These receptors were obtained from a woman in her 30s with Graves' hyperthyroidism that later progressed to Graves' ophthalmopathy. The conserved cysteine and the conserved F or W are not part of the CDR3 here. The order of the fields is V gene, D gene, J gene, CDR3 protein. A D gene is named only where the DNA matches it firmly.

v_call: TRBV19; d_call: -; j_call: TRBJ2-2; cdr3_aa: ASSAAFNTGELF
v_call: TRBV30; d_call: -; j_call: TRBJ1-2; cdr3_aa: AWSVWGSYGYT
v_call: TRBV28; d_call: -; j_call: TRBJ1-1; cdr3_aa: ASSPRVGNTEAF
v_call: TRBV7-9; d_call: TRBD2; j_call: TRBJ2-3; cdr3_aa: ASSHGRGGSRDTQY
v_call: TRBV6-9; d_call: -; j_call: TRBJ2-7; cdr3_aa: ASSYQGGYEQY
v_call: TRBV19; d_call: TRBD2; j_call: TRBJ2-2; cdr3_aa: ASSPWGGHTGELF
v_call: TRBV7-9; d_call: -; j_call: TRBJ1-1; cdr3_aa: ASSLGGGGNTEAF
v_call: TRBV12-3/TRBV12-4; d_call: TRBD1; j_call: TRBJ2-7; cdr3_aa: ASRASGGTYEQY
v_call: TRBV28; d_call: -; j_call: TRBJ1-6; cdr3_aa: ASNPGGGMGSPLH
v_call: TRBV4-1; d_call: TRBD2; j_call: TRBJ2-7; cdr3_aa: ASSPVPLAGGPNEQY
v_call: TRBV28; d_call: TRBD2; j_call: TRBJ2-5; cdr3_aa: ASSLGGSAGETQY
v_call: TRBV28; d_call: -; j_call: TRBJ1-5; cdr3_aa: ASSWGMRGGNQPQH
v_call: TRBV7-2; d_call: -; j_call: TRBJ1-5; cdr3_aa: ASSSRVGHQPQH
v_call: TRBV2; d_call: -; j_call: TRBJ2-3; cdr3_aa: ASKVQGTDTQY
v_call: TRBV6-1; d_call: -; j_call: TRBJ1-4; cdr3_aa: ASSLGHNEKLF
v_call: TRBV19; d_call: TRBD1; j_call: TRBJ1-1; cdr3_aa: ASSIVGGQGINTEAF